What follows is one T cell receptor (beta chain) and its context. In the original workflow: By means of reference gene primer amplification, nucleated cell counts were estimated. Libraries were prepared by immunoSEQ multiplex PCR; TCRdb keeps only in-frame clonotypes and omits some of them. V and J calls and clone size follow that table, whereas D and trimming were derived from the DNA. The data contain hundreds of thousands of clones, roughly 88% of them singletons. The entry originates in a study of blood T cell repertoires in COVID-19. Background on the study: Both acute and convalescent COVID-19 samples were obtained from the United States, Italy and Spain. PBMCs, B-cell-depleted T cells, or T cells provided the cDNA or gDNA that made up the material.

Germline V CDR1 and CDR2: MNHEY, SMNVEV (reference sequence). V was trimmed by 1 base and J by 5 bases, leaving 11 bases between them. CDR3 length: 14 residues. The TCR sequence derives from a man aged 80 or over with acute or convalescent COVID-19. The chain links TRBV27 to TRBJ2-5; D not certain. The specimen sequenced was peripheral blood. The CDR3 loop reads CASSLLSGGETQYF. DNA of the CDR3: TGTGCCAGCAGTTTATTGTCGGGTGGGGAGACCCAGTACTTC.